This TCR beta chain derives from a study of radiation and T cells in renal cell carcinoma. Study-wide results and limits: Top tumor clonotypes rose in blood 2 weeks post-radiation, then contracted.

With respect to this clone: Its antigen is not known.

Sample time point: blood 4 weeks post-SBRT, at nephrectomy. Treatment meaning: 15 Gy SBRT to primary tumor, nephrectomy 4 weeks later. Nephrectomy followed 15 Gy stereotactic body radiation by 4 weeks. The tumor was a clear cell renal cell carcinoma. The CDR3 consists of 13 residues. V lost 5 bases to trimming and J lost 3 bases, with 11 bases between them. Germline V gives CDR1 SGDLS, CDR2 YYNGEE. Assay: immunoSEQ multiplex PCR; the TCRdb copy retains only in-frame clones and omits some. The repertoire holds approximately 86,000 clones, with 85% as singletons. This material consisted of blood, taken from a patient whose treatment included radiotherapy and nephrectomy. This clonotype was sampled from a man aged 50-60 years with renal cell carcinoma. V is TRBV9 and J is TRBJ1-1; no reliable D call. CDR3 nucleotides: TGTGCCAGCAGTCCGGGTGGGGACACTGAAGCTTTCTTT. Translation gives CASSPGGDTEAFF.